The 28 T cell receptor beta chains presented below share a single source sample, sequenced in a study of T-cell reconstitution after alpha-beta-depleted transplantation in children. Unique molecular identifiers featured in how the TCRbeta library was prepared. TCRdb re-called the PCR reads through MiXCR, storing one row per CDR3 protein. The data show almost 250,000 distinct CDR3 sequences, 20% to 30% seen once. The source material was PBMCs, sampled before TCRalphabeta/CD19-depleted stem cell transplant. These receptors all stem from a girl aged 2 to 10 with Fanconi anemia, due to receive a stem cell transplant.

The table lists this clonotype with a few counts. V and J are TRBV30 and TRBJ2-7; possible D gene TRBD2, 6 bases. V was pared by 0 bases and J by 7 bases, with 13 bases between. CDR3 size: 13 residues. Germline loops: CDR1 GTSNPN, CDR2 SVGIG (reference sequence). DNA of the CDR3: TGTGCCTGGAGTGTACAGAGGAGGGGTGAGCAGTACTTC. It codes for CAWSVQRRGEQYF.

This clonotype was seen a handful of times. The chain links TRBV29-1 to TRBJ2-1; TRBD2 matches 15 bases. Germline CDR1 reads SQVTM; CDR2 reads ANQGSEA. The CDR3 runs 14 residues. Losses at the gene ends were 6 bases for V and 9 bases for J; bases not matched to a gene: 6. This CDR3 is CSVWTSGRGAEQFF. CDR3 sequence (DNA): TGCAGCGTCTGGACTAGCGGGAGGGGGGCTGAGCAGTTCTTC.

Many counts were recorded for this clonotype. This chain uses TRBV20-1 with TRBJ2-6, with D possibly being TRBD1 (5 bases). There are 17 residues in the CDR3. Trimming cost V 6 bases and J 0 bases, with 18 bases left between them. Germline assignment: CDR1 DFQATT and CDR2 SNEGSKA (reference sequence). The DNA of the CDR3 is TGCAGTGCCACCCGGTCAGGGATCTCCTCTGGGGCCAACGTCCTGACTTTC. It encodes CSATRSGISSGANVLTF.

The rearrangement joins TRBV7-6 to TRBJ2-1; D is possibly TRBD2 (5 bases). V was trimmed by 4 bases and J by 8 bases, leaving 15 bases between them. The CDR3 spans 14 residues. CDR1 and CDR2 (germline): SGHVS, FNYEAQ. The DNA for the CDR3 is TGTGCCAGCAGCTACGTGGGGAGTAGTGATGAGCAGTTCTTC. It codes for CASSYVGSSDEQFF.

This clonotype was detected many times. CDR3 sequence (DNA): TGCAGCGTTGAGTCAGGGGCCACGGACTACGAGCAGTACTTC. Encoded protein: CSVESGATDYEQYF. This chain connects TRBV29-1 to TRBJ2-7, with a weak D call TRBD1 (6 bases). Germline V lookup: CDR1 SQVTM, CDR2 ANQGSEA. The CDR3 sequence is 14 residues long. V lost 3 bases and J 3 bases, leaving 15 bases between the germline ends.

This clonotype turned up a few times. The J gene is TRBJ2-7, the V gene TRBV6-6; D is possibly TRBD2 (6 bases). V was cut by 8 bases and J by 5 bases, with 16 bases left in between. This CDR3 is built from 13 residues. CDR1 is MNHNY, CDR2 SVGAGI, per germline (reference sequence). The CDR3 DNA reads TGTGCCAGCGGGGACTCACCCTACAACGAGCAGTACTTC. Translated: CASGDSPYNEQYF.

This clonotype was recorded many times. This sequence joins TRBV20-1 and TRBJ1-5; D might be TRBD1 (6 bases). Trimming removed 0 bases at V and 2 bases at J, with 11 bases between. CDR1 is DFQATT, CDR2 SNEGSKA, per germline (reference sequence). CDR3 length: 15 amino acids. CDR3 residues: CSARDLSGGNQPQHF. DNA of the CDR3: TGCAGTGCTAGAGATTTGTCAGGGGGCAATCAGCCCCAGCATTTT.

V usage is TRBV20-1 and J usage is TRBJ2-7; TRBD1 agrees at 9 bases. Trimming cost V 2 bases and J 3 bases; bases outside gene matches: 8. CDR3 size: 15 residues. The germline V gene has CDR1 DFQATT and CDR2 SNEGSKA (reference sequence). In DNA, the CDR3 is TGCAGTGCTAGATTCTCCGGGACAGGGTACTACGAGCAGTACTTC. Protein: CSARFSGTGYYEQYF.

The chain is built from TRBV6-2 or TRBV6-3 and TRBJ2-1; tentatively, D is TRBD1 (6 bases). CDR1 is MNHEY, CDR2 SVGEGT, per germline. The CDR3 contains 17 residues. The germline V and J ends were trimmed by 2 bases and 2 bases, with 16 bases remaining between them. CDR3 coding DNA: TGTGCCAGCAGTTACCTTACAGGGTCGAACACCTACAATGAGCAGTTCTTC. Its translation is CASSYLTGSNTYNEQFF.

CDR3 DNA: TGTGCCAGCCCGAAGGACAGCATAGTTCAGCCCCAGCATTTT. Translating gives CASPKDSIVQPQHF. This rearrangement joins TRBV7-7 to TRBJ1-5; D is possibly TRBD1 (6 bases). Germline V CDR1 and CDR2: SSHAT, FNYEAQ (reference sequence). The CDR3 runs 14 residues. Trimming cost V 8 bases and J 6 bases, with 17 bases left between them.

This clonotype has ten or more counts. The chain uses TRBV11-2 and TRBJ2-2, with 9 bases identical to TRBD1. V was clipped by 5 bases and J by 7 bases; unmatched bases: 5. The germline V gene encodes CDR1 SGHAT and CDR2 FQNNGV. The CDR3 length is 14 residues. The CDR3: CASSQWTGDGELFF. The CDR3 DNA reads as TGTGCCAGCAGCCAGTGGACAGGGGACGGGGAGCTGTTTTTT. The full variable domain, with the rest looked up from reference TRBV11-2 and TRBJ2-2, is EAGVAQSPRYKIIEKRQSVAFWCNPISGHATLYWYQQILGQGPKLLIQFQNNGVVDDSQLPKDRFSAERLKGVDSTLKIQPAKLEDSAVYLCASSQWTGDGELFFGEGSRLTVL.

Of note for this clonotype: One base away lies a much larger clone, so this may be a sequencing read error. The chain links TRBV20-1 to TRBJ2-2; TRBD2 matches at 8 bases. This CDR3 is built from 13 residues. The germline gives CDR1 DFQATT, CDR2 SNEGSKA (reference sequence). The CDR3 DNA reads TGCGGTGGTAAAGCGGGAGCCACCGGGGAGCTGTTTTTT. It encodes CGGKAGATGELFF.

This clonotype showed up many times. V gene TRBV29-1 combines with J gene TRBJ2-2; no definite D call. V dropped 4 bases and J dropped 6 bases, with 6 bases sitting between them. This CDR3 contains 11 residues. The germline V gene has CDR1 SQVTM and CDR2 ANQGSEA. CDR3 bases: TGCAGCGTTGGCTTTGCCGGGGAGCTGTTTTTT. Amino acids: CSVGFAGELFF.

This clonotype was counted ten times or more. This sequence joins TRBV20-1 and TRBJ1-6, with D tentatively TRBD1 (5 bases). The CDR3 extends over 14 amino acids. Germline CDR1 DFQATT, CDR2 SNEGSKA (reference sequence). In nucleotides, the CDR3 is TGCAGCGTAAACCAGGGAGGCTATGGTTCACCCCTCCACTTT. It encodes CSVNQGGYGSPLHF.

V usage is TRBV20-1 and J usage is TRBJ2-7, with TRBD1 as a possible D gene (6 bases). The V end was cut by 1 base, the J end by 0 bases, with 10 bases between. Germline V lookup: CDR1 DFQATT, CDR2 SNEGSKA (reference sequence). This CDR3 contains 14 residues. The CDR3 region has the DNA TGCAGTGCTAGAGTTCCAGGGGTCTCCTACGAGCAGTACTTC. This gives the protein CSARVPGVSYEQYF.

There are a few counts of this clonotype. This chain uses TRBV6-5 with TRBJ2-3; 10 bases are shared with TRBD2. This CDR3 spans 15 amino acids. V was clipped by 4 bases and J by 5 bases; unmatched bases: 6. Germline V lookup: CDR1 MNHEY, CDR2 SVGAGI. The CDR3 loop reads CASSFLAGGRDTQYF. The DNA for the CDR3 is TGTGCCAGCAGTTTTTTAGCGGGGGGCCGAGATACGCAGTATTTT.

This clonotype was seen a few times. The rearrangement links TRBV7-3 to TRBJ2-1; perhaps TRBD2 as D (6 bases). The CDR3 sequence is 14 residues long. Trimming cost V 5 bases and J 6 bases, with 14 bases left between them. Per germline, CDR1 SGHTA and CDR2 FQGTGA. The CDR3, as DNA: TGTGCCAGCAGCAGACTAGTTTCCCCCAATGAGCAGTTCTTC. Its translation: CASSRLVSPNEQFF.

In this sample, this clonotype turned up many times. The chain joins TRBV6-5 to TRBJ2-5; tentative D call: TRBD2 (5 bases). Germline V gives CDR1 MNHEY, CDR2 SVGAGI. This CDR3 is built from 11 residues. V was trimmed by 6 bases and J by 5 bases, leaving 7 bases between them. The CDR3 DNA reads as TGTGCCAGCAGGTCGGGGGAGACCCAGTACTTC. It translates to CASRSGETQYF.

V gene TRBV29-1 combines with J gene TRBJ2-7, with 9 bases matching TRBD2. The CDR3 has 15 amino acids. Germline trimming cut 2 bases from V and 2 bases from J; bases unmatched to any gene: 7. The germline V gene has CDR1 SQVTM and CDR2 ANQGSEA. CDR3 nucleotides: TGCAGCGTTGAATTGCCGCGGGAGGGGGCCTACGAGCAGTACTTC. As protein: CSVELPREGAYEQYF.

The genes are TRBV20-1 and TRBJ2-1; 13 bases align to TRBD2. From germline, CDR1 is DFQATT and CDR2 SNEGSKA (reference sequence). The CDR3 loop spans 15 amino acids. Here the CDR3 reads CASEPGLAGRYEQFF. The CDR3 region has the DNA TGCGCCAGTGAACCGGGACTAGCGGGAAGGTATGAGCAGTTCTTC.

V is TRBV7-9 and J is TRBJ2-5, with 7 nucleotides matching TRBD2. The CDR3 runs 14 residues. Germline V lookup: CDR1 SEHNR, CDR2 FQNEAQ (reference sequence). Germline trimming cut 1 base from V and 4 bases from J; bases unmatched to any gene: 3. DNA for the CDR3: TGTGCCAGCAGCTTAGGGACTAGTAGAGAGACCCAGTACTTC. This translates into CASSLGTSRETQYF.

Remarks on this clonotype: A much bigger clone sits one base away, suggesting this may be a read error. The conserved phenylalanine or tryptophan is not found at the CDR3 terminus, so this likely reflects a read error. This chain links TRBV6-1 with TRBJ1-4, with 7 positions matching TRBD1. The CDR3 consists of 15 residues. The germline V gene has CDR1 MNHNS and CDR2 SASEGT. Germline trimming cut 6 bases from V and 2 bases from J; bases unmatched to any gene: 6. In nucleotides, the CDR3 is TGTGCCAGCAGGGCGACAGGGTTGACTAATGAAAAACTGTTTTGT. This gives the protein CASRATGLTNEKLFC.

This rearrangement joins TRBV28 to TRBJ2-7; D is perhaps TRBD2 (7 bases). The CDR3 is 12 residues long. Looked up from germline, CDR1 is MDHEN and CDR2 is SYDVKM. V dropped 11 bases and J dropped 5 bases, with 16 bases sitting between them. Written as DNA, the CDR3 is TGTGCCGGACAGAGCGGGGTGGACGAGCAGTACTTC. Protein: CAGQSGVDEQYF. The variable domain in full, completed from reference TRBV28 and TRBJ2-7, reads DVKVTQSSRYLVKRTGEKVFLECVQDMDHENMFWYRQDPGLGLRLIYFSYDVKMKEKGDIPEGYSVSREKKERFSLILESASTNQTSMYLCAGQSGVDEQYFGPGTRLTVT.

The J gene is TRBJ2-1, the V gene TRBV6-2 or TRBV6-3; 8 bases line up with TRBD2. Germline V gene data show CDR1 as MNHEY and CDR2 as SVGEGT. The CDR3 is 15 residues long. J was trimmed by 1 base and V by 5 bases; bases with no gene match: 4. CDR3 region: CASSELAESYNEQFF. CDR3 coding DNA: TGTGCCAGCAGTGAACTAGCGGAATCCTACAATGAGCAGTTCTTC.

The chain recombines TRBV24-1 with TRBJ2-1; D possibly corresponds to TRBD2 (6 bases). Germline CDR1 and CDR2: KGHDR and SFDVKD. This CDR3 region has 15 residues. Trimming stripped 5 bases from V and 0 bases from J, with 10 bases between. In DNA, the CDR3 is TGTGCCACCAGTGGTTGGCGGGACTCCTACAATGAGCAGTTCTTC. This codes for CATSGWRDSYNEQFF.

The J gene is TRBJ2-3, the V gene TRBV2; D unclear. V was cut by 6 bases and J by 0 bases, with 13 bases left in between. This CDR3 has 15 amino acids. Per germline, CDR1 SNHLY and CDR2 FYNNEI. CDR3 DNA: TGTGCCAGCAGATGGACGCCTACTAGCACAGATACGCAGTATTTT. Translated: CASRWTPTSTDTQYF.

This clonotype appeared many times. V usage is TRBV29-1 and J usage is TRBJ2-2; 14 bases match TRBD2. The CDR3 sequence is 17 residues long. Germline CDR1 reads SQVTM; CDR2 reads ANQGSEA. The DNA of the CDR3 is TGCAGAGAAACGGGACTAGCGGGAGTTGAGAACACCGGGGAGCTGTTTTTT. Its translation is CRETGLAGVENTGELFF.

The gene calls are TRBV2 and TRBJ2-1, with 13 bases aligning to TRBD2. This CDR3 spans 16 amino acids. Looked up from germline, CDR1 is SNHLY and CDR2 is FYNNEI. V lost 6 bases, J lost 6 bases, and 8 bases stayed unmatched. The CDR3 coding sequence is TGTGCCAGCAGAGAACTAGCGGGGGGGTTGGGCAATGAGCAGTTCTTC. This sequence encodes CASRELAGGLGNEQFF.